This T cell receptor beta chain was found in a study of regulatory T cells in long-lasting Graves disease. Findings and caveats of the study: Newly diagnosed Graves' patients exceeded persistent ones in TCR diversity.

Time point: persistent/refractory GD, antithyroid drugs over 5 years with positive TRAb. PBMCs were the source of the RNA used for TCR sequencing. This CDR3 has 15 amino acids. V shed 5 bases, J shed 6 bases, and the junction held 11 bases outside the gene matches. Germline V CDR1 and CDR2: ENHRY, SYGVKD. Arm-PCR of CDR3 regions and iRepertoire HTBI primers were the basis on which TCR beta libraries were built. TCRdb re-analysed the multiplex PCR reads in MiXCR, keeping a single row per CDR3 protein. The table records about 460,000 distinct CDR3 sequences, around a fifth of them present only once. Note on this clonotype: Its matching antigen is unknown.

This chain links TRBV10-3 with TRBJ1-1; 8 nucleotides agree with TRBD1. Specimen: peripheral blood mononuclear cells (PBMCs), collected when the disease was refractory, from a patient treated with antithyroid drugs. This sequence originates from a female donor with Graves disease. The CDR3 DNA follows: TGTGCCATCAGTACCGCGACAGGGGATATTTCTGAAGCTTTCTTT. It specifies CAISTATGDISEAFF.